These 20 T cell receptor beta chains were all obtained from the same sample, sequenced in a study of sequential checkpoint blockade in melanoma. This table comes from immunoSEQ multiplex PCR, and its TCRdb copy is limited to in-frame clones, with some not included. The data hold approximately 6,000 clones, with roughly 25% observed a single time. This sample's treatment: randomized to nivolumab then ipilimumab (arm A) or the reverse (arm B). The sequencing used tumor tissue (inferred from file names), collected from a patient given nivolumab and ipilimumab in sequence. All receptors come from a human donor with melanoma.

The CDR3 DNA sequence: TGCAGCGTTGGAGGGGCGGCCTCTGAAGCTTTCTTT. This translates into CSVGGAASEAFF. The genes are TRBV29-1 and TRBJ1-1; possibly TRBD1 for D (5 bases). The V gene lost 4 bases and the J gene lost 6 bases, with 12 bases spanning the gap. Per germline, CDR1 SQVTM and CDR2 ANQGSEA. This CDR3 has 12 residues.

This clone was counted ten times or more. The V gene is TRBV11-3, the J gene TRBJ2-7; D is perhaps TRBD1 (6 bases). The germline V gene encodes CDR1 SGHNT and CDR2 YENEEA. V lost 5 bases and J 2 bases, leaving 19 bases between the germline ends. The CDR3 is made up of 16 amino acids. As DNA, the CDR3 is TGTGCCAGCAGCCAGCGGTCGGGGACATCCACCTACGAGCAGTACTTC. It codes for CASSQRSGTSTYEQYF.

Here the CDR3 DNA reads TGTGCCAGCAGCTTTCGGACTAGCGGGAGCTACGAGCAGTACTTC. It yields the protein CASSFRTSGSYEQYF. The rearrangement uses TRBV9 and TRBJ2-7; TRBD2 matches 13 bases. The V segment lost 4 bases and the J segment 3 bases; nucleotides outside the gene matches: 4. Germline V gene data show CDR1 as SGDLS and CDR2 as YYNGEE. CDR3 length: 15 amino acids.

This clone was counted a few times. This chain links TRBV28 with TRBJ2-3; TRBD1 might be the D (6 bases). The CDR3 spans 14 residues. Germline CDR1 MDHEN, CDR2 SYDVKM. V lost 3 bases and J lost 5, with 12 bases in between. CDR3 residues: CASSFTGHGDTQYF. In DNA, the CDR3 is TGTGCCAGCAGTTTTACAGGGCATGGAGATACGCAGTATTTT.

This clone came up many times. The chain links TRBV11-3 to TRBJ2-3; D is unclear. V was shortened by 0 bases and J by 2 bases, with 12 bases between the two germline ends. Looked up from germline, CDR1 is SGHNT and CDR2 is YENEEA. This CDR3 contains 16 residues. The CDR3 region has the DNA TGTGCCAGCAGCTTAGAACCTAGGTCGCACACAGATACGCAGTATTTT. Residues: CASSLEPRSHTDTQYF.

This chain joins TRBV28 and TRBJ2-7, with 9 nucleotides matching TRBD1. Germline V gives CDR1 MDHEN, CDR2 SYDVKM. V lost 3 bases, J lost 5 bases, and 11 bases stayed unmatched. The CDR3 spans 16 residues. The CDR3: CASSLRSGTGNHEQYF. CDR3 DNA sequence: TGTGCCAGCAGTTTGCGCTCCGGGACAGGGAACCACGAGCAGTACTTC.

This clone came up a few times. This chain joins TRBV29-1 and TRBJ2-7, with D possibly being TRBD2 (5 bases). CDR1 and CDR2 from the germline V gene are SQVTM and ANQGSEA. The CDR3 has 13 residues. With 7 bases removed from V and 3 bases from J, the gap between germline ends came to 16 bases. This CDR3 reads CSEGRSSIYEQYF. CDR3 in DNA: TGCAGCGAGGGAAGATCTAGCATCTACGAGCAGTACTTC.

The chain combines TRBV25-1 with TRBJ1-1, with 7 nucleotides matching TRBD1. Losses at the gene ends were 3 bases for V and 1 base for J; bases not matched to a gene: 5. The CDR3 covers 15 residues. Germline CDR1 MGHDK, CDR2 SYGVNS. CDR3 in amino acids: CASSDDRASNTEAFF. DNA of the CDR3: TGTGCCAGCAGTGACGACAGGGCTTCGAACACTGAAGCTTTCTTT.

The V call is TRBV29-1, the J call TRBJ2-7, with D perhaps matching TRBD2 (5 bases). This CDR3 is built from 14 residues. Germline V lookup: CDR1 SQVTM, CDR2 ANQGSEA. Trimming took off 3 bases at V and 7 bases at J, with 19 bases between the two ends. In DNA form, the CDR3 reads TGCAGCGTTGATGGCGCGGGCACTATGGGGGAGCAGTACTTC. Encoded protein: CSVDGAGTMGEQYF.

This clone was seen more than once but under ten times. This sequence joins TRBV9 and TRBJ2-1; a weak D match, TRBD2 (5 bases). From germline, CDR1 is SGDLS and CDR2 YYNGEE. The CDR3 is made up of 16 amino acids. V was shortened by 1 base and J by 1 base, with 12 bases between the two germline ends. CDR3 region: CASSVSRGASYNEQFF. CDR3 nucleotides: TGTGCCAGCAGCGTAAGTCGGGGAGCTTCCTACAATGAGCAGTTCTTC. The full variable domain, with the rest looked up from reference TRBV9 and TRBJ2-1, is DSGVTQTPKHLITATGQRVTLRCSPRSGDLSVYWYQQSLDQGLQFLIQYYNGEERAKGNILERFSAQQFPDLHSELNLSSLELGDSALYFCASSVSRGASYNEQFFGPGTRLTVL.

This clone was seen at least ten times. The chain uses TRBV11-3 and TRBJ2-3; 10 bases line up with TRBD2. The V segment lost 2 bases and the J segment 1 base; nucleotides outside the gene matches: 3. The CDR3 spans 16 residues. Per germline, CDR1 SGHNT and CDR2 YENEEA. The CDR3 region is CASSLKLAGGTDTQYF. In DNA, the CDR3 is TGTGCCAGCAGCTTAAAGCTAGCGGGAGGCACAGATACGCAGTATTTT.

This clone appeared a few times. J is TRBJ2-7 and V is TRBV6-8; TRBD2 matches at 7 bases. Germline CDR1 is MNHGY and CDR2 is SAAAGT. Unmatched junction bases numbered 10, after V lost 2 bases and J lost 6 bases. This CDR3 is built from 15 residues. This CDR3 reads CASSYATGTTFEQYF. DNA of the CDR3: TGTGCCAGCAGTTACGCAACCGGGACTACCTTCGAGCAGTACTTC.

This clone is medium-sized in the sample. The chain carries TRBV19 and TRBJ2-6; D not resolved. Germline loops: CDR1 LNHDA, CDR2 SQIVND (reference sequence). V gave up 5 bases and J gave up 2 bases, with 10 bases separating them. The length of the CDR3 is 15 residues. The CDR3 DNA is TGTGCCAGTAGTGTCAGAAATACTGGGGCCAACGTCCTGACTTTC. Translated, it gives CASSVRNTGANVLTF.

This rearrangement joins TRBV6-8 to TRBJ2-3, with TRBD2 matching over 13 bases. Germline V gene lookup returns CDR1 MNHGY and CDR2 SAAAGT. CDR3 size: 20 residues. J lost 0 bases, V lost 6 bases, and 15 bases had no gene match. The CDR3 DNA reads TGTGCCAGCAGGCCCGGGACTAGCGGGACCTATGCCTCTAGCACAGATACGCAGTATTTT. It specifies CASRPGTSGTYASSTDTQYF.

Only one count was recorded for this clone. The chain couples TRBV19 to TRBJ1-1; TRBD1 matches 7 bases. There are 17 residues in the CDR3. In germline, CDR1 is LNHDA, CDR2 SQIVND (reference sequence). The V and J ends lost 1 base and 3 bases, in that order; junction bases with no gene match: 11. The CDR3 here is CASSIAHSRGLDTEAFF. CDR3 DNA: TGTGCCAGTAGTATAGCCCACTCTAGGGGGCTGGACACTGAAGCTTTCTTT.

A few counts support this clone. The genes are TRBV28 and TRBJ2-1, with 8 bases fitting TRBD1. After removal of 9 bases from V and 8 bases from J, the junction contained 12 bases not matched to a gene. The germline gives CDR1 MDHEN, CDR2 SYDVKM. The length of the CDR3 is 14 residues. In nucleotides, the CDR3 is TGTGCCAGTCTCCCTCAGGGGGCGCGGGATGAGCAGTTCTTC. This translates into CASLPQGARDEQFF.

This clone came up a few times. The chain is built from TRBV10-3 and TRBJ2-5, with a tentative D call TRBD1 (5 bases). The germline CDR1 and CDR2 sequences are ENHRY and SYGVKD. V shed 0 bases and J shed 2 bases, with 10 bases lying between them. This CDR3 region has 15 residues. In DNA, the CDR3 is TGTGCCATCAGTGAGTCCAGGGTGCCACAAGAGACCCAGTACTTC. Protein: CAISESRVPQETQYF.

The chain recombines TRBV18 with TRBJ2-1, with TRBD2 identical over 9 bases. V trimming: 3 bases; J trimming: 10 bases; junction bases outside the gene matches: 13. The CDR3 length is 16 residues. Germline V lookup: CDR1 KGHSH, CDR2 LQKENI. In DNA form, the CDR3 reads TGTGCCAGCTCACCGCAAGCGGGAGGCCCCACGGGGGAGCAGTTCTTC. Translating gives CASSPQAGGPTGEQFF.

There are a few counts of this clone. The chain employs TRBV7-8 and TRBJ2-1, with D possibly matching TRBD1 (6 bases). There are 13 residues in the CDR3. CDR1 and CDR2 (germline): SGHVS, FQNEAQ. V lost 4 bases and J lost 5, with 9 bases in between. The CDR3 region has the DNA TGTGCCAGCAGCTCATACAGGGACAATGAGCAGTTCTTC. It specifies CASSSYRDNEQFF.

The gene calls are TRBV15 and TRBJ2-2; 14 bases match TRBD2. Germline lookup yields CDR1 LNHNV and CDR2 YYDKDF (reference sequence). V trimming: 5 bases; J trimming: 4 bases; junction bases outside the gene matches: 3. This CDR3 has 16 amino acids. This CDR3 is CATSRLAGGGTGELFF. The CDR3, as DNA: TGTGCCACCAGCCGACTAGCGGGAGGGGGCACCGGGGAGCTGTTTTTT.